This T cell receptor (beta chain) was identified during a study of T cells in Graves' hyperthyroidism and ophthalmopathy. The table lists this clonotype with many counts. This CDR3 has 13 residues. Germline values: CDR1 GTSNPN, CDR2 SVGIG (reference sequence). Trimming pared 0 bases from V and 8 bases from J, leaving 10 bases between. What was amplified from RNA transcripts were TCR beta CDR3 regions. The TCR CDR3 first-round RT-PCR relied on the HTBI primer set. TCRdb recomputed calls from the multiplex PCR reads with MiXCR, one row per CDR3 protein. The table records fewer than 650,000 distinct CDR3 sequences, 13% to 15% of them present only once.

The sequenced material came from blood. The receptor's source is a woman between 40 and 50 years old with Graves' hyperthyroidism. This chain links TRBV30 with TRBJ1-4; D gene unclear. CDR3 bases: TGTGCCTGGAGTGTAAATTCAAAGGAAAAACTGTTTTTT. Translating it yields CAWSVNSKEKLFF.